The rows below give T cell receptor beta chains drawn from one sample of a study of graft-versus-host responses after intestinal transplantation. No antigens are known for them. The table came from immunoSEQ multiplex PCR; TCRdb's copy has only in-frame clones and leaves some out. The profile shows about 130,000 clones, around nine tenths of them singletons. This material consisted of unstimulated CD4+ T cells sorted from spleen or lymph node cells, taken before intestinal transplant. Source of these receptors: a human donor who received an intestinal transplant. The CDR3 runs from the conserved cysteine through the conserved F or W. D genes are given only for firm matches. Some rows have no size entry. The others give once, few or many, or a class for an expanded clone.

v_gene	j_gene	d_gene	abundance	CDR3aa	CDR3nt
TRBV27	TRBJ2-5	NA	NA	CASSPGRETQYF	TGTGCCAGCAGTCCGGGGCGGGAGACCCAGTACTTC
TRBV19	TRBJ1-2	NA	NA	CASSKAAGPYGYTF	TGTGCCAGTAGTAAGGCCGCGGGGCCCTATGGCTACACCTTC
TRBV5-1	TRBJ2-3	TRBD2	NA	CASSLELAWNTQYF	TGCGCCAGCAGCTTGGAACTAGCGTGGAATACGCAGTATTTT
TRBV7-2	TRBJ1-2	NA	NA	CASSLAGNYGYTF	TGTGCCAGCAGCTTAGCGGGAAACTATGGCTACACCTTC
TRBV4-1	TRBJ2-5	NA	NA	CASSQDLLALKRPQYF	TGCGCCAGCAGCCAAGACCTCCTAGCATTAAAGAGACCCCAGTACTTC
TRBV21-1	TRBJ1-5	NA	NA	CASSKSEGVSNQPQHF	TGTGCCAGCAGCAAAAGCGAGGGAGTTAGCAATCAGCCCCAGCATTTT
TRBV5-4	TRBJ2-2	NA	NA	CASRPRPSTGELFF	TGTGCCAGCAGACCCCGACCGTCAACCGGGGAGCTGTTTTTT
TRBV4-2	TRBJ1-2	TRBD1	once	CASSPGTGGGRGRGYTF	TGTGCCAGCAGTCCCGGGACAGGGGGCGGTAGAGGTAGAGGCTACACCTTC
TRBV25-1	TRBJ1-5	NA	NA	CASSPREVNQPQHF	TGTGCCAGCAGTCCCCGTGAGGTTAACCAGCCCCAGCATTTT
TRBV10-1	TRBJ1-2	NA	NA	CASSESGSYGYTF	TGCGCCAGCAGTGAGTCTGGAAGCTATGGCTACACCTTC
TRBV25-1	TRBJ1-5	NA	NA	CASSADPNQPQHF	TGTGCCAGCAGTGCGGACCCCAATCAGCCCCAGCATTTT
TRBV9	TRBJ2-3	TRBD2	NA	CASSFQGASGGATDTQYF	TGTGCCAGCAGCTTCCAGGGGGCTAGCGGGGGAGCCACAGATACGCAGTATTTT
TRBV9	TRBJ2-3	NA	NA	CASSPDPQTLNTQYF	TGTGCCAGCAGCCCCGACCCCCAGACATTGAATACGCAGTATTTT
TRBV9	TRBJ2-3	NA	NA	CASSVDLATDTQYF	TGTGCCAGCAGCGTGGACCTAGCGACAGATACGCAGTATTTT
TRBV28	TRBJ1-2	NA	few	CASSFPNYGYTF	TGTGCCAGCAGTTTCCCTAACTATGGCTACACCTTC
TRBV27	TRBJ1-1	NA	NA	CASSSPYLKGNTEAFF	TGTGCCAGCAGTTCCCCCTATCTGAAAGGAAACACTGAAGCTTTCTTT
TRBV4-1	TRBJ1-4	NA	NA	CASSLRGTTNEKLFF	TGCGCCAGCAGCCTGAGGGGGACAACTAATGAAAAACTGTTTTTT
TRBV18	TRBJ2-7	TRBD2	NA	CASSPASGGSYEQYF	TGTGCCAGCTCACCGGCTAGCGGGGGGTCCTACGAGCAGTACTTC
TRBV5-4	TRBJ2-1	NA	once	CASRITGSSYNEQFF	TGTGCCAGCAGGATTACAGGGAGCTCCTACAATGAGCAGTTCTTC
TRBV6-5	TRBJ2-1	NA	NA	CASSWGGAGSEQFF	TGTGCCAGCAGTTGGGGGGGGGCGGGGAGTGAGCAGTTCTTC
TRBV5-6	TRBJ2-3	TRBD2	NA	CASRPAGGTDTQYF	TGTGCCAGCAGACCAGCGGGGGGGACAGATACGCAGTATTTT
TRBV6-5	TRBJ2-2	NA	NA	CASMGAGELFF	TGTGCCAGCATGGGCGCCGGGGAGCTGTTTTTT
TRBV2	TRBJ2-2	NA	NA	CASSEGALTGELFF	TGTGCCAGCAGTGAGGGGGCGCTTACCGGGGAGCTGTTTTTT
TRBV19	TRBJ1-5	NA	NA	CASSIDTAAGQPQHF	TGTGCCAGTAGTATAGATACGGCCGCCGGGCAGCCCCAGCATTTT
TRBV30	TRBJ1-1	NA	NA	CAWSVGGPEAFF	TGTGCCTGGAGTGTAGGAGGCCCTGAAGCTTTCTTT
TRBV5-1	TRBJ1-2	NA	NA	CASSSTDIYGYTF	TGCGCCAGCAGCTCAACCGACATCTATGGCTACACCTTC
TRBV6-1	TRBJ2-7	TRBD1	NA	CASMKPGQGVEQYF	TGTGCCAGCATGAAACCGGGACAGGGTGTCGAGCAGTACTTC
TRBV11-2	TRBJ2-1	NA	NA	CASSLDVVLKRYNEQFF	TGTGCCAGCAGCTTAGATGTAGTCCTCAAGAGGTACAATGAGCAGTTCTTC
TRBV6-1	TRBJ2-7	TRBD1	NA	CASSEQWTGDKYF	TGTGCCAGCAGTGAGCAGTGGACAGGGGATAAGTACTTC
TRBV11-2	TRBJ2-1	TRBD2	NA	CASSSLAGGNNEQFF	TGTGCCAGCAGCTCACTAGCGGGGGGGAACAATGAGCAGTTCTTC
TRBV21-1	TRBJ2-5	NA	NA	CASSKRGLRAGETQYF	TGTGCCAGCAGCAAACGGGGACTACGGGCAGGGGAGACCCAGTACTTC
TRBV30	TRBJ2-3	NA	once	CAWSRNTDTQYF	TGTGCCTGGAGCCGTAACACAGATACGCAGTATTTT